The T cell receptor beta chain under discussion was sequenced for a study of Graves' ophthalmopathy and Graves' hyperthyroidism. Overall study: A follow-up of 18 months without ophthalmopathy meant that hyperthyroidism was stable. Study outcomes and limitations: As the model predicted ophthalmopathy progression, it achieved a sensitivity of just over 70% and a specificity of around 72%.

Hyperthyroidism patients, all newly diagnosed, had under 2 months' duration and ages of 18 to 65. RNA transcripts were the source from which TCR beta CDR3 regions were amplified. Second-round multiplex PCR came after first-round RT-PCR with HTBI primers. MiXCR, applied by TCRdb to the multiplex PCR reads, yields one record per CDR3 protein. The sample has over a million distinct CDR3 sequences, about 38% seen once; the top ten hold roughly 11%. V dropped 10 bases and J dropped 5 bases, with 16 bases sitting between them. This CDR3 is built from 13 residues. Germline loops: CDR1 ENHRY, CDR2 SYGVKD. For this clonotype: The target antigen is unknown.

Sequencing was done on a sample of peripheral blood or thyroid tissue (not recorded which). The source of this sequence is an adult man with Graves' hyperthyroidism. The rearrangement links TRBV10-3 to TRBJ2-3, with D perhaps TRBD2 (7 bases). DNA for the CDR3: TGTGCCACCCGAGGGGGGGAGGAAGATACGCAGTATTTT. Protein product: CATRGGEEDTQYF.